The subject of this entry is one T cell receptor (beta chain). This clonotype is categorized as medium-sized (0.01 to 0.1%). Its target antigen remains unknown. Base-call qualities are not available, and no considerably larger clone is one nucleotide away. The data were taken from a study. Reads for this sample came from an Illumina MiSeq. TCRdb passed the public sequencing reads through fastp at Q25 and MiXCR, retaining productive beta sequences. Under each unique CDR3 protein, matching rows form one entry showing the most common genes and DNA. This sample holds 4,000 to 5,000 distinct CDR3 sequences; just over 9.5% were observed only once. About 33% of the sample rests with the top ten. Looking up the germline V gene (reference sequence) yields CDR1 PRHDT and CDR2 FYEKMQ. Between the V and J ends, shortened by 6 bases and 0 bases respectively, the junction contains 13 bases. The CDR3 runs 15 amino acids, cysteine and phenylalanine included. Of all the DNA, just the CDR3 is kept, 45 bases in frame from base 1.

The specimen was CD4+ T cells from peripheral blood. The chain is encoded by TRBV13 joined to TRBJ2-3; the D gene is unclear. The receptor's source is a human donor with rheumatoid arthritis. The nucleotide sequence reads TGTGCCAGCAGACTCACACCGGCGAGCACAGATACGCAGTATTTT. Its coded protein is CASRLTPASTDTQYF. Outside the CDR3, residues come from the reference TRBV13 and TRBJ2-3 proteins, so the full variable domain is: AAGVIQSPRHLIKEKRETATLKCYPIPRHDTVYWYQQGPGQDPQFLISFYEKMQSDKGSIPDRFSAQQFSDYHSELNMSSLELGDSALYFCASRLTPASTDTQYFGPGTRLTVL.